This note documents a single TCR beta chain sequence. Its target is unknown. There are 17 residues in the CDR3. The germline CDR1 and CDR2 sequences are SGHAT and FQNNGV. V lost 1 base to trimming and J lost 5 bases; unmatched junction nucleotides: 11. The entry originates in a study of cytomegalovirus exposure and HLA in healthy donors. About the research overall: The approximately 120 validation repertoires and the 666 first-cohort repertoires shared a platform, a later analysis reported. Overall study findings and caveats: Reportedly, diagnosis of cytomegalovirus status by the classifier showed high specificity and sensitivity. Many donors shared some public TCRs, even though most TCR sequences were rare. There were under 200 TCR beta chains listed as cytomegalovirus-associated.

Profiling relied on immunoSEQ multiplex PCR, and the TCRdb table lists in-frame clones only, not all of them. The sample shows hundreds of thousands of clones, 80% to 90% of them seen only once. Sequenced material: PBMCs. The rearrangement joins TRBV11-2 to TRBJ2-5; 9 bases match TRBD2. The sequence was collected from a young woman in good health and CMV-seronegative. In DNA form, the CDR3 reads TGTGCCAGCAGCTTAGGCACCTGGGTAGCGGGAGTGGAGACCCAGTACTTC. It yields the protein CASSLGTWVAGVETQYF.